This T cell receptor beta chain comes out of a study of identical twins. This CDR3 is built from 14 residues. Trimming cost V 5 bases and J 7 bases; bases outside gene matches: 5. Germline V CDR1 and CDR2: MNHEY, SMNVEV (reference sequence). Many counts were recorded for this clonotype. A single record per CDR3 protein comes from TCRdb applying MiXCR to the 5' RACE reads. The repertoire holds around 160,000 distinct CDR3 sequences, with roughly 3.5% as singletons. This clonotype was obtained from a man between 18 and 35 years old in good health. The chain has TRBV27 and TRBJ2-1; TRBD2 matches 10 bases. Sequencing input: memory T cells sorted from blood. The CDR3 DNA reads TGTGCCAGCAGTCCCCTAGCGGGAGCGAATGAGCAGTTCTTC. Amino acids: CASSPLAGANEQFF.